Each of the 20 T cell receptor beta chains below was sequenced from the same sample in a study of T cells after yellow fever vaccination. MiXCR was run by TCRdb on the 5' RACE reads, yielding one entry per CDR3 protein. The table has 450,000 to 600,000 distinct CDR3 sequences, less than 20% seen once. The specimen was PBMCs, collected 5 to 6 days after the first yellow fever vaccination. Receptor source: a young man who received the YFV17D yellow fever vaccine.

This clonotype was counted only a few times. This CDR3 is CASSLGLAEINEQFF. The CDR3 DNA follows: TGTGCCAGCAGTCTCGGACTAGCGGAAATAAATGAGCAGTTCTTC. V is TRBV27 and J is TRBJ2-1; 10 bases are a match to TRBD2. V trimming: 5 bases; J trimming: 7 bases; junction bases outside the gene matches: 8. CDR1 is MNHEY and CDR2 is SMNVEV in the germline V gene (reference sequence). CDR3 length equals 15 residues.

The chain links TRBV5-1 to TRBJ1-1; D unresolved. There are 16 residues in the CDR3. The V gene lost 0 bases and the J gene lost 4 bases, with 16 bases spanning the gap. Germline CDR1 reads SGHRS; CDR2 reads YFSETQ. The CDR3 region is CASSLEEGEVGTEAFF. The CDR3 nucleotides read TGCGCCAGCAGCTTGGAGGAAGGTGAGGTTGGCACTGAAGCTTTCTTT.

This clonotype was counted a few times. J is TRBJ1-2 and V is TRBV29-1, with a possible D match to TRBD1 (6 bases). V lost 7 bases and J 7 bases, leaving 16 bases between the germline ends. The CDR3 has 12 amino acids. CDR1 is SQVTM, CDR2 ANQGSEA, per germline. CDR3 residues: CSAQGQGSGYTF. The CDR3 region has the DNA TGCAGCGCCCAGGGCCAGGGGAGTGGCTACACCTTC.

This clonotype was seen only a few times. The chain carries TRBV6-2 or TRBV6-3 and TRBJ1-5; TRBD1 might be the D (5 bases). CDR1 and CDR2 (germline): MNHEY, SVGEGT. The CDR3 is made up of 14 amino acids. V lost 2 bases and J lost 5, with 10 bases in between. The CDR3 nucleotides are TGTGCCAGCAGTTACCCAGGGCTGGATCAGCCCCAGCATTTT. Protein sequence: CASSYPGLDQPQHF.

The sample holds a few counts of this clonotype. The chain links TRBV3-1 to TRBJ2-1, with 14 bases identical to TRBD2. Germline values: CDR1 LGHDT, CDR2 YNNKEL (reference sequence). V shed 3 bases, J shed 10 bases, and the junction held 5 bases outside the gene matches. The length of the CDR3 is 15 residues. Here the CDR3 reads CASSQTSGGAREQFF. CDR3 sequence (DNA): TGTGCCAGCAGCCAGACTAGCGGGGGGGCTCGGGAGCAGTTCTTC.

This clonotype was seen more than once but under ten times. The chain couples TRBV19 to TRBJ1-6; TRBD1 matches at 9 bases. This CDR3 comprises 13 residues. Trimming removed 9 bases from V and 9 bases from J; junction bases left unmatched: 6. The germline V gene has CDR1 LNHDA and CDR2 SQIVND (reference sequence). The CDR3 reads CASRDRGASPLHF. In DNA form, the CDR3 reads TGTGCCAGCAGAGACAGGGGGGCTTCACCCCTCCACTTT.

This clonotype was found a few times. The rearrangement uses TRBV7-2 and TRBJ2-1; 15 nucleotides agree with TRBD2. The J segment lost 10 bases and the V segment lost 4 bases, leaving 8 bases of the junction unmatched. Germline V gene lookup returns CDR1 SGHTA and CDR2 FQGNSA. CDR3 size: 16 residues. The CDR3 DNA reads TGTGCCAGCAGCTATGGACTAGCGGGGGGGCTTCGCGAGCAGTTCTTC. Translated: CASSYGLAGGLREQFF.

There are a few counts of this clonotype. The junction differs from germline at one of its ends, possibly a read error. This rearrangement joins TRBV4-1 to TRBJ1-3, with D uncertain. This CDR3 comprises 13 residues. Germline-derived CDR1 and CDR2 are MGHRA and YSYEKL. The CDR3 region is CASSQEEGITIYF. The CDR3 region has the DNA TGCGCCAGCAGCCAAGAAGAAGGAATCACCATATATTTT.

The chain uses TRBV12-3 or TRBV12-4 and TRBJ2-6; weak D call: TRBD2 (7 bases). CDR3 length: 16 residues. Trimming pared 3 bases from V and 2 bases from J, leaving 11 bases between. For the CDR3, the DNA is TGTGCCAGCAGTTTGAGGGGGGGGGCTGGGGCCAACGTCCTGACTTTC. It codes for CASSLRGGAGANVLTF.

At least ten counts were recorded for this clonotype. The genes are TRBV5-1 and TRBJ2-1; 11 positions agree with TRBD2. Trimming cost V 4 bases and J 5 bases; bases outside gene matches: 8. CDR1 is SGHRS and CDR2 is YFSETQ in the germline V gene. The CDR3 spans 16 residues. For the CDR3, the DNA is TGCGCCAGCAGCCGATCACTAGCGGGGGCCCACAATGAGCAGTTCTTC. Encoded protein: CASSRSLAGAHNEQFF.

Comment on this clonotype: Its ends do not fully match the called genes, so a read error is possible. This sequence joins TRBV24-1 and TRBJ1-5, with D hard to call. CDR1 and CDR2 from the germline V gene are KGHDR and SFDVKD. There are 16 residues in the CDR3. The CDR3 protein is CATSDSPGPSTQPQHF. The CDR3 bases are TGTGCCACCAGTGATTCTCCGGGCCCGAGCACTCAGCCCCAGCATTTT.

The chain has TRBV4-1 and TRBJ2-5; D gene ambiguous. The CDR3 extends over 14 amino acids. The ends were cut back, 3 bases at V and 1 base at J, with 9 bases in the middle. Germline V gives CDR1 MGHRA, CDR2 YSYEKL. CDR3 region: CASSHPDRQETQYF. For the CDR3, the DNA is TGCGCCAGCAGCCATCCGGACCGCCAAGAGACCCAGTACTTC.

This clonotype was counted between two and nine times. The chain employs TRBV20-1 and TRBJ2-2; the match to TRBD2 covers 8 bases. Germline values: CDR1 DFQATT, CDR2 SNEGSKA (reference sequence). The ends lost 6 bases at V and 9 bases at J; junction bases unmatched: 12. The length of the CDR3 is 14 residues. DNA of the CDR3: TGCAGTGCCTCACGGGGGGGAGTAGTCAGGGAGCTGTTTTTT. It is translated as CSASRGGVVRELFF.

The chain links TRBV7-2 to TRBJ2-7, with D perhaps matching TRBD2 (6 bases). Germline loops: CDR1 SGHTA, CDR2 FQGNSA. The V end lost 3 bases, the J end lost 0 bases, and 9 bases lay between the germline ends. CDR3 length equals 14 residues. The CDR3 spells CASSFSSASYEQYF. CDR3 in DNA: TGTGCCAGCAGCTTTTCTAGCGCCTCCTACGAGCAGTACTTC.

The rearrangement uses TRBV6-2 or TRBV6-3 and TRBJ1-1; the D is unclear. Germline CDR1 and CDR2: MNHEY and SVGEGT. The CDR3 is made up of 13 amino acids. V lost 2 bases and J 7 bases, leaving 11 bases between the germline ends. As DNA, the CDR3 is TGTGCCAGCAGTTACGTGGCCAGGTATGAAGCTTTCTTT. Its translation is CASSYVARYEAFF.

The rearrangement uses TRBV10-3 and TRBJ1-5, with a weak D call TRBD1 (6 bases). Germline CDR1 and CDR2: ENHRY and SYGVKD. The CDR3 is 15 amino acids. The ends were cut back, 0 bases at V and 4 bases at J, with 10 bases in the middle. As DNA, the CDR3 is TGTGCCATCAGTGAGTCGGGGGCCAAAAATCAGCCCCAGCATTTT. Encoded protein: CAISESGAKNQPQHF.

The chain has TRBV4-1 and TRBJ1-1; 8 bases agree with TRBD1. The V gene end was trimmed by 5 bases and the J gene end by 4 bases; junction bases not matched to a gene: 12. Germline CDR1 and CDR2: MGHRA and YSYEKL. The CDR3 sequence is 16 residues long. The CDR3, as DNA: TGCGCCAGCAGCTTTCGCCAGGGGGCGGAGGGCACTGAAGCTTTCTTT. Translated, it gives CASSFRQGAEGTEAFF.

The sample holds a few counts of this clonotype. The rearrangement joins TRBV7-2 to TRBJ1-1, with 8 nucleotides matching TRBD1. CDR1 and CDR2 from the germline V gene are SGHTA and FQGNSA. The CDR3 is 12 amino acids. Unmatched junction bases numbered 3, after V lost 2 bases and J lost 10 bases. DNA for the CDR3: TGTGCCAGCAGCTTACGGACAGGGCCAGCTTTCTTT. Translating it yields CASSLRTGPAFF.

The gene calls are TRBV20-1 and TRBJ1-2, with D possibly matching TRBD1 (5 bases). Trimming removed 0 bases at V and 4 bases at J, with 12 bases between. The CDR3 is made up of 14 amino acids. Per germline, CDR1 DFQATT and CDR2 SNEGSKA (reference sequence). The CDR3 DNA reads as TGCAGTGCTAGAGATGACAGAAACAGCTATGGCTACACCTTC. Protein sequence: CSARDDRNSYGYTF.

The sample holds a few counts of this clonotype. The rearrangement links TRBV28 to TRBJ2-5, with TRBD1 as a possible D gene (5 bases). V was cut by 7 bases and J by 5 bases, with 11 bases left in between. Germline V gives CDR1 MDHEN, CDR2 SYDVKM. This CDR3 is built from 12 residues. CDR3 in DNA: TGTGCCAGCACCCGGACATGGGAGACCCAGTACTTC. This codes for CASTRTWETQYF.